Here is one T cell receptor beta chain with its context. The data belong to a study of cytomegalovirus exposure and HLA in healthy donors. 60 Vbeta and 13 Jbeta primers were used in PCR. The data were produced by immunoSEQ multiplex PCR, yet TCRdb's version contains in-frame clones alone and is incomplete. The table includes 120,000 to 150,000 clones, around three quarters detected once. This CDR3 is built from 13 residues. Germline lookup yields CDR1 GTSNPN and CDR2 SVGIG (reference sequence). Trimming removed 8 bases from V and 0 bases from J, with 11 bases in between. This chain connects TRBV30 to TRBJ1-3, with a tentative D call TRBD1 (5 bases). The source material was PBMCs. This receptor was identified in a man in his forties in good health and CMV-seropositive. DNA for the CDR3: TGTGCCGTACGCAGGGACTCTGGAAACACCATATATTTT. This gives the protein CAVRRDSGNTIYF.